Below, 15 T cell receptor beta chains from the same sample are listed, as sequenced in a study of T-cell memory formation after mild COVID-19. TCRdb independently ran MiXCR on the 5' RACE reads; one entry per CDR3 protein. Among 120,000 or so distinct CDR3 sequences, approximately 15% were seen once, and the ten largest hold 5% to 5.5%. Source material: PBMCs or a T cell subset sorted from them (not recorded which). The receptors were gathered from a man aged 18-30 years who had mild COVID-19 (a few samples of this study predate the infection). Cell type and time point are not known.

There are a few counts of this clonotype. The chain couples TRBV20-1 to TRBJ2-1, with D unclear. CDR3 length: 13 residues. V was pared by 6 bases and J by 1 base, with 10 bases between. CDR1 is DFQATT, CDR2 SNEGSKA, per germline (reference sequence). CDR3 nucleotides: TGCAGTGCGTCAGCGTCGTCCTACAATGAGCAGTTCTTC. Translation: CSASASSYNEQFF.

This chain joins TRBV6-1 and TRBJ1-1; D is unresolved. Germline V gene lookup returns CDR1 MNHNS and CDR2 SASEGT. V was shortened by 7 bases and J by 1 base, with 4 bases between the two germline ends. CDR3 length equals 11 residues. CDR3 DNA sequence: TGTGCCAGCAAGGAGAACACTGAAGCTTTCTTT. Translation gives CASKENTEAFF.

Concerning this clonotype itself: One junction end does not reproduce the germline sequence, and a read error may be involved. This chain connects TRBV6-2 or TRBV6-3 to TRBJ1-2; D is possibly TRBD1 (5 bases). In germline, CDR1 is MNHEY, CDR2 SVGEGT. CDR3 length: 11 residues. CDR3 coding DNA: TGTGCCAGCAGCAATGGGGGGGTGCTCGCCTTC. This translates into CASSNGGVLAF.

This clonotype was counted at least ten times. The rearrangement links TRBV11-2 to TRBJ2-1; the match to TRBD2 covers 8 bases. The junction had 6 bases not matched to a gene; V was cut back by 4 bases and J by 4 bases. The CDR3 loop spans 15 amino acids. Germline CDR1 SGHAT, CDR2 FQNNGV. CDR3 protein: CASSSGLGGYNEQFF. CDR3 DNA sequence: TGTGCCAGCAGCTCGGGACTAGGGGGGTACAATGAGCAGTTCTTC.

This clonotype was seen at least ten times. The chain is built from TRBV6-5 and TRBJ2-2; TRBD2 matches 12 bases. Germline loops: CDR1 MNHEY, CDR2 SVGAGI. Trimming at V came to 6 bases and at J to 4 bases, leaving 12 bases not matched to a gene. There are 18 residues in the CDR3. For the CDR3, the DNA is TGTGCCAGCAGCCGGTCTAGCGGGGGGGCTCCGTCCACCGGGGAGCTGTTTTTT. This sequence encodes CASSRSSGGAPSTGELFF.

This clonotype was counted only a few times. This chain joins TRBV4-3 and TRBJ2-1, with 10 bases lining up with TRBD1. V gave up 4 bases and J gave up 7 bases; unmatched junction bases: 1. Germline values: CDR1 LGHNA, CDR2 YSLEER. CDR3 size: 13 residues. As DNA, the CDR3 is TGCGCCAGCAGCCCGGGACAGGGGAATGAGCAGTTCTTC. Protein product: CASSPGQGNEQFF.

This clonotype was seen a handful of times. J is TRBJ1-2 and V is TRBV18, with 9 positions matching TRBD1. The CDR3 runs to 15 residues. J lost 6 bases, V lost 5 bases, and 10 bases had no gene match. The V gene's germline CDR1 is KGHSH and CDR2 LQKENI. This chain's CDR3 is CASSKGQGLRDGYTF. The CDR3 region has the DNA TGTGCCAGCTCAAAGGGACAGGGATTGAGAGATGGCTACACCTTC.

This clonotype came up many times. This rearrangement joins TRBV20-1 to TRBJ2-5; TRBD2 matches 8 bases. Germline V gene data show CDR1 as DFQATT and CDR2 as SNEGSKA (reference sequence). The CDR3 loop spans 13 amino acids. V dropped 5 bases and J dropped 5; count of bases not matched to a gene: 7. The CDR3 reads CSAWIAGLETQYF. Written as DNA, the CDR3 is TGCAGTGCTTGGATAGCGGGGTTGGAGACCCAGTACTTC.

This clonotype has more than one count but fewer than ten. The chain recombines TRBV11-3 with TRBJ2-1; D may be TRBD1 or TRBD2 (6 bases each). V was trimmed by 5 bases and J by 6 bases, leaving 17 bases between them. The germline V gene has CDR1 SGHNT and CDR2 YENEEA. The CDR3 extends over 15 amino acids. The CDR3 coding sequence is TGTGCCAGCAGCCGAGCACGGGGGCCGTTCAATGAGCAGTTCTTC. It translates to CASSRARGPFNEQFF.

This clonotype was counted only a few times. This chain connects TRBV27 to TRBJ2-2; D possibly corresponds to TRBD2 (5 bases). The germline CDR1 and CDR2 sequences are MNHEY and SMNVEV (reference sequence). V was pared by 4 bases and J by 2 bases, with 11 bases between. The CDR3 totals 15 residues. The DNA of the CDR3 is TGTGCCAGCAGTTCCGGACTGTTAAACACCGGGGAGCTGTTTTTT. It translates to CASSSGLLNTGELFF.

This clonotype was found many times. The chain links TRBV5-1 to TRBJ2-1, with D perhaps TRBD2 (6 bases). With 4 bases removed from V and 10 bases from J, the gap between germline ends came to 15 bases. The CDR3 has 13 residues. CDR1 and CDR2 (germline): SGHRS, YFSETQ. The CDR3 is CASSPGIAVEQFF. Here the CDR3 DNA reads TGCGCCAGCAGCCCCGGGATAGCGGTAGAGCAGTTCTTC.

The sample holds a few counts of this clonotype. The gene calls are TRBV7-8 and TRBJ2-3; 12 bases are shared with TRBD2. Trimming cost V 2 bases and J 5 bases; bases outside gene matches: 11. The CDR3 is 18 residues long. CDR1 is SGHVS and CDR2 is FQNEAQ in the germline V gene. CDR3 sequence: CASSLSSRASGGGDTQYF. The CDR3 nucleotides read TGTGCCAGCAGCTTATCGTCGAGAGCTAGCGGGGGGGGAGATACGCAGTATTTT.

This clonotype was observed a handful of times. V usage is TRBV6-2 or TRBV6-3 and J usage is TRBJ1-1; tentatively, D is TRBD1 (5 bases). The CDR3 extends over 11 amino acids. Germline assignment: CDR1 MNHEY and CDR2 SVGEGT. V lost 7 bases to trimming and J lost 11 bases, with 14 bases between them. DNA for the CDR3: TGTGCCAGCACCCAGGGAGGGTTTGCTTTCTTT. Translating gives CASTQGGFAFF.

Only a few counts were recorded for this clonotype. The chain couples TRBV5-5 to TRBJ2-3; D remains ambiguous. The CDR3 spans 14 residues. From germline, CDR1 is SGHKS and CDR2 YYEKEE (reference sequence). Trimming removed 0 bases at V and 5 bases at J, with 10 bases between. Here the CDR3 reads CASSLGTLRDTQYF. The DNA of the CDR3 is TGTGCCAGCAGCTTGGGGACCCTTAGAGATACGCAGTATTTT.

Ten or more counts support this clonotype. The chain links TRBV12-3 or TRBV12-4 to TRBJ1-1, with D uncertain. With 6 bases removed from V and 4 bases from J, the gap between germline ends came to 15 bases. The CDR3 sequence is 14 residues long. CDR3 bases: TGTGCCAGCAGGCCTCGGGAGGTGGGCACTGAAGCTTTCTTT. Protein sequence: CASRPREVGTEAFF.